This T cell receptor (beta chain) derives from a study of regulatory T cells in long-lasting Graves disease. Regarding the study as a whole: Investigators studied peripheral blood only, not thyroid tissue.

Time point of the sample: newly diagnosed GD, antithyroid drugs for less than 3 months. There was RNA extracted from PBMCs, and the TCR library was made from it. From germline, CDR1 is DFQATT and CDR2 SNEGSKA (reference sequence). V lost 6 bases, J lost 6 bases, and 13 bases stayed unmatched. The CDR3 extends over 14 amino acids. This clonotype was recorded many times. The antigen remains undetermined. According to the study, TCR beta libraries were built with iRepertoire HTBI primers and CDR3-region Arm-PCR. TCRdb processed the multiplex PCR reads anew with MiXCR; each CDR3 protein has one entry. The data show under 800,000 distinct CDR3 sequences, about 16% seen once. These data are also associated with another study on T cells in Graves' hyperthyroidism and ophthalmopathy.

The gene calls are TRBV20-1 and TRBJ1-1, with 7 bases matching TRBD1. This receptor was taken from a woman aged 30 to 39 with Graves disease. This material consisted of peripheral blood mononuclear cells (PBMCs), taken at new diagnosis, from a patient treated with antithyroid drugs. CDR3 bases: TGCAGTGCCTCCCTGACAGGGCTAAGCGCTGAAGCTTTCTTT. Protein: CSASLTGLSAEAFF.